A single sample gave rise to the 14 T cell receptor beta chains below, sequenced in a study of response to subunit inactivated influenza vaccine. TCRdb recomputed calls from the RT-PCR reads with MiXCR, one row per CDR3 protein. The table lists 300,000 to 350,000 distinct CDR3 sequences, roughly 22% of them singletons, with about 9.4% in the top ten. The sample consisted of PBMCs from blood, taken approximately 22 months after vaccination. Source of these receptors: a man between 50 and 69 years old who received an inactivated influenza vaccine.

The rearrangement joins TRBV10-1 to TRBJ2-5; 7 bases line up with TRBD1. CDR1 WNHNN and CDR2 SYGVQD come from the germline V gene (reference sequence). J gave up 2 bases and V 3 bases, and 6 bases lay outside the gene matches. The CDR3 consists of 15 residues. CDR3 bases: TGCGCCAGCAGTGACTCGACAGGGCTTCAAGAGACCCAGTACTTC. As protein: CASSDSTGLQETQYF.

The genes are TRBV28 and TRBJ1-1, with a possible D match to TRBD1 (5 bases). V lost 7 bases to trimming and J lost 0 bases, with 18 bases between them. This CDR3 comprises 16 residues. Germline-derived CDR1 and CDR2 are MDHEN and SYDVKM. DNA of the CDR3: TGTGCCAGCACCCAGGGAAGGTGGGGGATGAACACTGAAGCTTTCTTT. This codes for CASTQGRWGMNTEAFF.

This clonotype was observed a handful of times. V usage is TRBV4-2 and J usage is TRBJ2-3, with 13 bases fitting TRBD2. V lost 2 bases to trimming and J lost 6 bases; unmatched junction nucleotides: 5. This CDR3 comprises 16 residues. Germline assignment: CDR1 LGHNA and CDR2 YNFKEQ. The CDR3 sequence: CASSQLTSGRADTQYF. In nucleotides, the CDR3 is TGTGCCAGCAGCCAACTCACTAGCGGGAGGGCTGATACGCAGTATTTT.

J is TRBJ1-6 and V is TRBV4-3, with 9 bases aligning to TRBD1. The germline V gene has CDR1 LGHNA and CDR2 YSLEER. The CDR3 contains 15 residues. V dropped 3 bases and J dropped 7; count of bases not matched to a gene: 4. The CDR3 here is CASSQADRGNSPLHF. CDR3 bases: TGCGCCAGCAGCCAGGCGGACAGGGGCAATTCACCCCTCCACTTT.

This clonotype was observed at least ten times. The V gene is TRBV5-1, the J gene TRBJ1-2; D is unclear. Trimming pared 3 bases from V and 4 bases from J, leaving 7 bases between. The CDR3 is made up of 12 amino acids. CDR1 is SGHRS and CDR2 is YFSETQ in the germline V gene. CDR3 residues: CASSYTAYGYTF. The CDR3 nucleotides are TGCGCCAGCAGCTACACAGCCTATGGCTACACCTTC.

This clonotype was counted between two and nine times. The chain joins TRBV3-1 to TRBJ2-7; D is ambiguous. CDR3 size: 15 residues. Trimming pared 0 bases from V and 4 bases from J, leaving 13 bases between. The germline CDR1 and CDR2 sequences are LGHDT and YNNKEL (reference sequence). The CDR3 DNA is TGTGCCAGCAGCCAAGATAGAGGCTACCCTTACGAGCAGTACTTC. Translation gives CASSQDRGYPYEQYF.

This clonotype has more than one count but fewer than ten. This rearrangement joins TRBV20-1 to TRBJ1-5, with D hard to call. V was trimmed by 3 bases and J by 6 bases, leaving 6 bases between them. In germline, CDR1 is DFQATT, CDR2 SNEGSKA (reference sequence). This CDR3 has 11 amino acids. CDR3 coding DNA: TGCAGTGCTAGGTTAGGTCAGCCCCAGCATTTT. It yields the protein CSARLGQPQHF.

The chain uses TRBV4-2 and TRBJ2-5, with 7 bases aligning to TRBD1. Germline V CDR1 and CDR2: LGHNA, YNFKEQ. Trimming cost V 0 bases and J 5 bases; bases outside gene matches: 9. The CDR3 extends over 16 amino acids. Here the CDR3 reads CASSQEHRGAGETQYF. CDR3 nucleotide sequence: TGTGCCAGCAGCCAAGAGCACAGGGGAGCTGGCGAGACCCAGTACTTC.

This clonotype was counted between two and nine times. The CDR3 spells CATSDFTNEQYF. The CDR3 DNA is TGTGCCACCAGTGATTTTACCAACGAGCAGTACTTC. The chain has TRBV24-1 and TRBJ2-7; the D is unclear. Trimming stripped 1 base from V and 5 bases from J, with 5 bases between. Germline CDR1 reads KGHDR; CDR2 reads SFDVKD. CDR3 length equals 12 residues.

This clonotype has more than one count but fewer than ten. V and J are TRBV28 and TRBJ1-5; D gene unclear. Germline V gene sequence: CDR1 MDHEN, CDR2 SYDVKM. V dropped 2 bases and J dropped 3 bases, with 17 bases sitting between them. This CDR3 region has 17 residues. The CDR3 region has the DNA TGTGCCAGCAGTTTAGAGGGCGCGGGTGAAGTCAATCAGCCCCAGCATTTT. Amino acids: CASSLEGAGEVNQPQHF.

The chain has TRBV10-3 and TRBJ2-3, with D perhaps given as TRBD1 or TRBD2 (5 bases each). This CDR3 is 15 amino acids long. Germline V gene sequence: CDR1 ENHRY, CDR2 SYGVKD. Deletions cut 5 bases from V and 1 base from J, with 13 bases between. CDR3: CAISMGEDGTDTQYF. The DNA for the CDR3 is TGTGCCATCAGTATGGGGGAAGACGGCACAGATACGCAGTATTTT.

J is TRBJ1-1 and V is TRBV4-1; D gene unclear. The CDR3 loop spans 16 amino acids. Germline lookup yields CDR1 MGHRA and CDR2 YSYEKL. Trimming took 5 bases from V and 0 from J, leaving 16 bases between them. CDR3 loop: CASSFVPRRVNTEAFF. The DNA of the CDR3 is TGCGCCAGCAGCTTTGTCCCCCGAAGGGTGAACACTGAAGCTTTCTTT.

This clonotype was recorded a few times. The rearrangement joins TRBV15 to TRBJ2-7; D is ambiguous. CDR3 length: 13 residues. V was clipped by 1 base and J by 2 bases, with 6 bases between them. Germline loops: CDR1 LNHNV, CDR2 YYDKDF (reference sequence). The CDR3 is CATSRGVTYEQYF. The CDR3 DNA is TGTGCCACCAGCAGAGGGGTTACCTACGAGCAGTACTTC.

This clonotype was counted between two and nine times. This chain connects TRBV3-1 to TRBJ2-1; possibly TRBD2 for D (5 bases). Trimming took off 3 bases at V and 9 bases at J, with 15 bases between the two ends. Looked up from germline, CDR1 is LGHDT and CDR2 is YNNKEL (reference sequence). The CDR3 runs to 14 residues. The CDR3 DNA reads TGTGCCAGCAGCCAGGACTCGTTCATTTCTGAGCAGTTCTTC. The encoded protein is CASSQDSFISEQFF.